The 18 T cell receptor beta chains given below trace back to one sample, sequenced in a study of cytomegalovirus exposure and HLA in healthy donors. Primers for the PCR totalled 60 Vbeta and 13 Jbeta. Measured with immunoSEQ multiplex PCR; TCRdb has only the in-frame clones, and not every one. The table records some 93,000 clones, approximately 9% of them present only once. Sample: PBMCs. The source of these receptors is a man between 45 and 60 years old in good health and CMV-seropositive.

In its sample, this clone was seen many times. The rearrangement joins TRBV27 to TRBJ2-7, with D possibly TRBD1 on 6 matching bases. V was clipped by 7 bases and J by 3 bases, with 31 bases between them. CDR1 and CDR2 (germline): MNHEY, SMNVEV (reference sequence). The CDR3 loop spans 19 amino acids. CDR3 protein: CASIPWGHFPLGLNYEQYF. CDR3 DNA: TGTGCCAGCATTCCTTGGGGACATTTTCCATTGGGTCTGAACTACGAGCAGTACTTC.

The V call is TRBV2, the J call TRBJ2-1; no clear D. V was clipped by 4 bases and J by 0 bases, with 10 bases between them. Germline V gene sequence: CDR1 SNHLY, CDR2 FYNNEI. The CDR3 spans 15 residues. The CDR3 DNA reads TGTGCCAGCAGTGTATCCACTCCCTCCTACAATGAGCAGTTCTTC. Protein product: CASSVSTPSYNEQFF.

The chain joins TRBV6-6 to TRBJ2-2; maybe TRBD2 (5 bases). CDR1 is MNHNY, CDR2 SVGAGI, per germline (reference sequence). The V end was cut by 8 bases, the J end by 6 bases, with 13 bases between. This CDR3 contains 13 residues. DNA of the CDR3: TGTGCCAGCTCGTTACGGAGGTCCGGGGAGCTGTTTTTT. Amino acids: CASSLRRSGELFF.

On this clone: Mismatch with germline at one junction end may stem from a read error. The V and J genes are TRBV9 and TRBJ2-7; 7 bases agree with TRBD2. Germline-derived CDR1 and CDR2 are SGDLS and YYNGEE. This CDR3 has 15 residues. DNA for the CDR3: TGTGCCAGCAGCGTAGACGGCGGGAGCTCCTACGAGAAGTACTTC. This translates into CASSVDGGSSYEKYF.

This clone was seen a handful of times. The rearrangement links TRBV18 to TRBJ2-7; 8 bases align to TRBD1. Trimming cost V 6 bases and J 1 base; bases outside gene matches: 8. This CDR3 contains 15 residues. Germline lookup yields CDR1 KGHSH and CDR2 LQKENI. The CDR3 nucleotides are TGTGCCAGCTCCCTTGGACAGGGCCTTTCCTACGAGCAGTACTTC. Amino acid sequence: CASSLGQGLSYEQYF. Drawing the rest from reference TRBV18 and TRBJ2-7, the complete variable domain is NAGVMQNPRHLVRRRGQEARLRCSPMKGHSHVYWYRQLPEEGLKFMVYLQKENIIDESGMPKERFSAEFPKEGPSILRIQQVVRGDSAAYFCASSLGQGLSYEQYFGPGTRLTVT.

This clone was found a few times. The chain recombines TRBV27 with TRBJ2-3; D gene ambiguous. Trimming took off 6 bases at V and 5 bases at J, with 9 bases between the two ends. Germline CDR1 MNHEY, CDR2 SMNVEV (reference sequence). This CDR3 is built from 12 residues. The CDR3 protein is CASRSPGDTQYF. DNA of the CDR3: TGTGCCAGCAGAAGTCCGGGAGATACGCAGTATTTT.

This clone was detected only a few times. J is TRBJ2-1 and V is TRBV19; D gene unclear. This CDR3 spans 13 amino acids. Trimming took 3 bases from V and 6 from J, leaving 9 bases between them. Germline lookup yields CDR1 LNHDA and CDR2 SQIVND (reference sequence). The CDR3 coding sequence is TGTGCCAGTAGTATTGATAGTATCAATGAGCAGTTCTTC. It yields the protein CASSIDSINEQFF.

This clone was found a few times. CDR3 in amino acids: CASSLFPRGFLLEQFF. The CDR3 nucleotides read TGTGCCAGCAGCTTATTCCCTCGAGGCTTTTTGCTTGAGCAGTTCTTC. The chain joins TRBV11-2 to TRBJ2-1, with D unresolved. This CDR3 spans 16 amino acids. The germline V gene encodes CDR1 SGHAT and CDR2 FQNNGV. Trimming stripped 2 bases from V and 9 bases from J, with 20 bases between.

This clone was detected only a few times. The chain links TRBV29-1 to TRBJ2-7; 14 bases align to TRBD2. Germline V gives CDR1 SQVTM, CDR2 ANQGSEA. Unmatched junction bases numbered 7, after V lost 6 bases and J lost 6 bases. This CDR3 comprises 14 residues. CDR3 coding DNA: TGCAGCGTGAAGGGGACTAGCGGGGGAGTCGAGCAGTACTTC. Translation gives CSVKGTSGGVEQYF.

This clone was picked up a small number of times. This chain uses TRBV4-2 with TRBJ1-5, with D maybe TRBD1 (6 bases). The germline V gene has CDR1 LGHNA and CDR2 YNFKEQ. Trimming took 0 bases from V and 7 from J, leaving 13 bases between them. The CDR3 totals 15 residues. CDR3 region: CASSQDTGQGQPQHF. The CDR3 DNA reads as TGTGCCAGCAGCCAAGACACAGGGCAGGGGCAGCCCCAGCATTTT.

This clone was seen a handful of times. V usage is TRBV5-1 and J usage is TRBJ2-7, with 10 positions matching TRBD2. Trimming cost V 2 bases and J 3 bases; bases outside gene matches: 8. Germline V gene data show CDR1 as SGHRS and CDR2 as YFSETQ. This CDR3 has 16 amino acids. In DNA, the CDR3 is TGCGCCAGCAGCTTCGGTCTGTCTAGCGGGAGCTACGAGCAGTACTTC. Translation: CASSFGLSSGSYEQYF.

This rearrangement joins TRBV27 to TRBJ1-2, with TRBD1 identical over 9 bases. CDR1 MNHEY and CDR2 SMNVEV come from the germline V gene (reference sequence). J gave up 1 base and V 7 bases, and 7 bases lay outside the gene matches. The CDR3 has 15 residues. The CDR3 region is CASKSGTGLNYGYTF. The CDR3, as DNA: TGTGCCAGCAAGTCGGGGACAGGGCTTAACTATGGCTACACCTTC.

This clone was seen only a few times. Because it lacks the conserved phenylalanine or tryptophan at the end, this CDR3 is likely a read error. The limits of the CDR3 on the DNA are not certain, so only TCRdb's listed CDR3 is given. The chain carries TRBV29-1 and TRBJ1-1. Germline CDR1 SQVTM, CDR2 ANQGSEA. The CDR3 spans 12 amino acids, including both terminal residues. CDR3 sequence: CSVAPRETEPFL.

This clone was seen more than once but under ten times. V is TRBV7-2 and J is TRBJ2-2, with 11 bases identical to TRBD1. Trimming removed 4 bases from V and 6 bases from J; junction bases left unmatched: 10. Germline lookup yields CDR1 SGHTA and CDR2 FQGNSA. The CDR3 length is 17 residues. The CDR3: CASSYGQGASTAGELFF. Here the CDR3 DNA reads TGTGCCAGCAGCTATGGACAGGGGGCCTCAACTGCCGGGGAGCTGTTTTTT.

This clone has a handful of counts. The J gene is TRBJ1-2, the V gene TRBV27; D gene ambiguous. Germline CDR1 MNHEY, CDR2 SMNVEV (reference sequence). This CDR3 comprises 14 residues. Trimming shortened V by 5 bases and J by 4 bases, and 14 bases separated the two germline ends. CDR3 sequence: CASSPNTPVYGYTF. The CDR3 DNA is TGTGCCAGCAGTCCCAATACCCCGGTCTATGGCTACACCTTC.

This clone turned up a few times. The junction and the germline gene differ at one end; a read error may be behind it. J is TRBJ2-3 and V is TRBV30; 11 positions agree with TRBD2. Germline CDR1 and CDR2: GTSNPN and SVGIG (reference sequence). CDR3 length: 19 amino acids. The CDR3 protein is CAWSAIHLAGGAATGTQYF. The CDR3 bases are TGTGCCTGGAGTGCTATTCATCTAGCGGGAGGAGCTGCCACAGGTACGCAGTATTTT.

This clone was detected a few times. The chain links TRBV28 to TRBJ1-2; no reliable D call. Germline V gene lookup returns CDR1 MDHEN and CDR2 SYDVKM. CDR3 length equals 13 residues. V lost 4 bases, J lost 4 bases, and 10 bases lay in between. The CDR3 DNA follows: TGTGCCAGCAGTTCCAGGATTTCCTATGGCTACACCTTC. It encodes CASSSRISYGYTF.

This chain connects TRBV28 to TRBJ1-1; possibly TRBD1 for D (6 bases). V was trimmed by 0 bases and J by 0 bases, leaving 14 bases between them. Germline V gene sequence: CDR1 MDHEN, CDR2 SYDVKM. This CDR3 is 17 amino acids long. The CDR3 reads CASSLWTLPGVNTEAFF. The DNA for the CDR3 is TGTGCCAGCAGTTTATGGACCCTACCAGGGGTGAACACTGAAGCTTTCTTT.